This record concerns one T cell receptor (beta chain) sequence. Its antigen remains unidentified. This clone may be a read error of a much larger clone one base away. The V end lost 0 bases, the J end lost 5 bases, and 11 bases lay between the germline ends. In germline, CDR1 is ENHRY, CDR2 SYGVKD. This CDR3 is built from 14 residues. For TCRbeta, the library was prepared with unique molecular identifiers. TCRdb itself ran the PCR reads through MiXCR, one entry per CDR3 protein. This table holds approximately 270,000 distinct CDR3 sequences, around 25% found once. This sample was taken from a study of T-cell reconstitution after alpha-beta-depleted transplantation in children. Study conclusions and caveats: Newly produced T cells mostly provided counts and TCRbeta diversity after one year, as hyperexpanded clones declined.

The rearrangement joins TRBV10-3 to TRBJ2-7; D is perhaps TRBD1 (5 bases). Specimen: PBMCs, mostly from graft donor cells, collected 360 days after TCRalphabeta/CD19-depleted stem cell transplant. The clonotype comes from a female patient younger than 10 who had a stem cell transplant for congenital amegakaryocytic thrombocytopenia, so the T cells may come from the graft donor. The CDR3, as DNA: TGTGCCATCAGTGAGTCGTCAGGGTATAACGAGCAGTACTTC. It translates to CAISESSGYNEQYF.